The 9 T cell receptor beta chains below all came from one sample that was sequenced in a study of blood T cell repertoires in COVID-19. The table came from immunoSEQ multiplex PCR; TCRdb's copy has only in-frame clones and leaves some out. The sample records 70,000 to 95,000 clones, around four fifths being singletons. Sequencing was done on a sample of peripheral blood. All receptors come from a human donor in a cohort sampled during active COVID-19.

The chain carries TRBV9 and TRBJ1-5; D remains ambiguous. The V end lost 0 bases, the J end lost 4 bases, and 8 bases lay between the germline ends. The germline CDR1 and CDR2 sequences are SGDLS and YYNGEE. CDR3 length: 14 residues. CDR3 in DNA: TGTGCCAGCAGCGTAGGCGGTAGAAATCAGCCCCAGCATTTT. This encodes CASSVGGRNQPQHF.

This sequence joins TRBV5-4 and TRBJ2-3; TRBD2 matches at 13 bases. The CDR3 sequence is 16 residues long. The germline V gene encodes CDR1 SGHNT and CDR2 YYREEE (reference sequence). V shed 1 base and J 5 bases; nucleotides not matched to a gene: 4. The CDR3 DNA follows: TGTGCCAGCAGCTTGACTAGCGGGGGGGCCTTAGATACGCAGTATTTT. Protein sequence: CASSLTSGGALDTQYF.

This chain links TRBV19 with TRBJ2-7; 7 bases are shared with TRBD1. In germline, CDR1 is LNHDA, CDR2 SQIVND (reference sequence). The CDR3 sequence is 15 residues long. V shed 4 bases, J shed 2 bases, and the junction held 8 bases outside the gene matches. The CDR3 sequence: CASSTLRDRTYEQYF. CDR3 coding DNA: TGTGCCAGTAGTACCCTCCGGGACAGAACCTACGAGCAGTACTTC.

The rearrangement uses TRBV15 and TRBJ1-5; 7 bases match TRBD1. Germline V gene lookup returns CDR1 LNHNV and CDR2 YYDKDF (reference sequence). Trimming removed 1 base from V and 7 bases from J; junction bases left unmatched: 4. There are 14 residues in the CDR3. CDR3 region: CATSRVRGVQPQHF. DNA of the CDR3: TGTGCCACCAGCAGAGTCAGGGGGGTACAGCCCCAGCATTTT.

The V call is TRBV7-2, the J call TRBJ2-3, with D maybe TRBD1 (6 bases). The CDR3 is 14 amino acids. V was trimmed by 5 bases and J by 4 bases, leaving 13 bases between them. The V gene's germline CDR1 is SGHTA and CDR2 FQGNSA. The CDR3: CASSRDTKADTQYF. The CDR3 DNA reads TGTGCCAGCAGCCGGGACACAAAGGCAGATACGCAGTATTTT.

This clone was observed a handful of times. This rearrangement joins TRBV5-5 to TRBJ2-7; TRBD1 matches at 10 bases. V shed 7 bases, J shed 3 bases, and the junction held 10 bases outside the gene matches. CDR1 is SGHKS and CDR2 is YYEKEE in the germline V gene (reference sequence). The CDR3 contains 15 residues. For the CDR3, the DNA is TGTGCCAGCGGCTCACTGAGGACAGGGGGCTACGAGCAGTACTTC. Translated: CASGSLRTGGYEQYF.

V gene TRBV7-8 combines with J gene TRBJ1-5; 10 nucleotides align to TRBD1. J lost 3 bases, V lost 5 bases, and 4 bases had no gene match. CDR3 length equals 15 residues. CDR1 is SGHVS and CDR2 is FQNEAQ in the germline V gene. The CDR3 nucleotides read TGTGCCAGCAGCCGGGGGACAGGGGACAATCAGCCCCAGCATTTT. Protein: CASSRGTGDNQPQHF.

The sample holds a few counts of this clone. CDR3 DNA sequence: TGCGCCAGCAGCCCTTGGACAGGGGGCCGGGGTGGCTATGGCTACACCTTC. Protein: CASSPWTGGRGGYGYTF. The chain carries TRBV4-1 and TRBJ1-2; 11 bases are shared with TRBD1. This CDR3 has 17 residues. The germline CDR1 and CDR2 sequences are MGHRA and YSYEKL. J lost 4 bases, V lost 4 bases, and 11 bases had no gene match.

The chain has TRBV19 and TRBJ2-1; tentative D call: TRBD2 (5 bases). This CDR3 comprises 13 residues. Germline lookup yields CDR1 LNHDA and CDR2 SQIVND (reference sequence). V was shortened by 6 bases and J by 3 bases, with 9 bases between the two germline ends. In DNA form, the CDR3 reads TGTGCCAGTAGAACCGGGAACTACAATGAGCAGTTCTTC. Translated, it gives CASRTGNYNEQFF.